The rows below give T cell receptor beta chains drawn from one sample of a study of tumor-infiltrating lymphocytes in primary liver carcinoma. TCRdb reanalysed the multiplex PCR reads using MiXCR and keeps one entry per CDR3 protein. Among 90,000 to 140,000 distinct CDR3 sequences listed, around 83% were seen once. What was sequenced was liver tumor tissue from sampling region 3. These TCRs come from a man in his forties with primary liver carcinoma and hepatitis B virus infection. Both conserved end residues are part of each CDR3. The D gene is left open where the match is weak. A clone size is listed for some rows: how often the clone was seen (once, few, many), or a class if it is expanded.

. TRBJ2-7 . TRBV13 TGTGCCAGCAGCTCCTATACTTATTCGGGCGGGCAGTATTTC CASSSYTYSGGQYF
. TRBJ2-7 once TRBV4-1 TGCGCCAGCAGCCAAGTTGGGCCCATCTCCTACGAGCAGTACTTC CASSQVGPISYEQYF
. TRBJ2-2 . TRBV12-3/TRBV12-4 TGTGCCAGCACGGAGACAGCGAACACCGGGGGGCTGTTTTTT CASTETANTGGLFF
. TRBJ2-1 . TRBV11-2 TGTGCCAGTGGCTTCACAGGGATCAATGAGCAGTTCTTC CASGFTGINEQFF
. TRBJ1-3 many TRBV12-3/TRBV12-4 TGTGCCAGCAGTTTCCGACTGATGAGGTCTGGAAACACCATATATTTT CASSFRLMRSGNTIYF
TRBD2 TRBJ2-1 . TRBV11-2 TGTGCCAGCAGCTTAGATAGGAACGGGAGGTTCTACAATGAGCAGCTCTTC CASSLDRNGRFYNEQLF
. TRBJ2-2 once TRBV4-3 TGCACCAGCAGCCCCCGAAGCCCGACAAGGGGCGATTCCACCGGGGAGCTGTTTTTT CTSSPRSPTRGDSTGELFF
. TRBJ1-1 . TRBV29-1 TGCAGAATCTCTCAGGGCAGGGCTGAAGATTTCTTT CRISQGRAEDFF
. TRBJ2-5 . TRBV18 TGTGCCAGATCACCGGTAGCGAGAGAGACCCAGTACTTC CARSPVARETQYF
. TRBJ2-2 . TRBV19 TGTGTCAGTAGGTTCGTGGGAGGTCGGGCCGGGGAGTTGTTTTTT CVSRFVGGRAGELFF
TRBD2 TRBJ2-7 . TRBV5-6 TGTGCCAGCAGCAGGACTAGCGGGAACTTCTACGAGCAGTACTTC CASSRTSGNFYEQYF
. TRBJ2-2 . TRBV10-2 TGCGCCAGCAGTGAACGAAGAGGGAGTGGGGAGTTGTTTTTT CASSERRGSGELFF
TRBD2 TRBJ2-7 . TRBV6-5 TGTGCCAGCAGTGAAGCCACCCTAGGACTAGCGGGAGGGCCCAGCGACGAGCAGTACTTC CASSEATLGLAGGPSDEQYF
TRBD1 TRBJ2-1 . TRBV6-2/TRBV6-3 TGTGCCAACGGCTTACTCGACAGGGCCTACAATGAGCAGTTCTTC CANGLLDRAYNEQFF
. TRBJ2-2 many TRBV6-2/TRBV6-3 TGTGCCAGCAGTTACTCGATAGGGACAACCACCGGGGAGCTGTTTTTT CASSYSIGTTTGELFF